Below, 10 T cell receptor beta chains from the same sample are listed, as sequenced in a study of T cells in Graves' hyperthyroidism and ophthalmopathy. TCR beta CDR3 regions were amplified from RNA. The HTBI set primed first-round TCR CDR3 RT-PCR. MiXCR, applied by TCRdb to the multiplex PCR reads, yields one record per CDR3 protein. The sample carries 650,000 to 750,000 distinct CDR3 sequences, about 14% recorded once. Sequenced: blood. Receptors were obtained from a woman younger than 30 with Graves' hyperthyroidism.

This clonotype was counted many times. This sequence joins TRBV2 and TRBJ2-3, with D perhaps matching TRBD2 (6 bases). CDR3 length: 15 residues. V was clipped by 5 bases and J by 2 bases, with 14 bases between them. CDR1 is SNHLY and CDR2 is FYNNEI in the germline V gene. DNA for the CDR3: TGTGCCAGCAGTTATCTAGCGCCCTCCACAGATACGCAGTATTTT. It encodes CASSYLAPSTDTQYF.

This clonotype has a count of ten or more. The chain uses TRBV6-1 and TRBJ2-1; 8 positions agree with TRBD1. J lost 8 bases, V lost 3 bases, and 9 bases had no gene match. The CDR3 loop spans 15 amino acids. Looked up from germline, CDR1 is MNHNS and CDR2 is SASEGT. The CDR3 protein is CASSDPTGVFDEQFF. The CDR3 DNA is TGTGCCAGCAGTGACCCGACAGGGGTATTCGATGAGCAGTTCTTC.

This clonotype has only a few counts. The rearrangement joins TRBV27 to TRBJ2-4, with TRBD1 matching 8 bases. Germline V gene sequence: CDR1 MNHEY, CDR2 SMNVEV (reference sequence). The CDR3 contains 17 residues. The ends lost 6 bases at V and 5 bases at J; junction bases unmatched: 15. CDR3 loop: CASRPDSAWGQENIQYF. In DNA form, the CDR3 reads TGTGCCAGCAGGCCGGACTCTGCATGGGGACAGGAAAACATTCAGTACTTC.

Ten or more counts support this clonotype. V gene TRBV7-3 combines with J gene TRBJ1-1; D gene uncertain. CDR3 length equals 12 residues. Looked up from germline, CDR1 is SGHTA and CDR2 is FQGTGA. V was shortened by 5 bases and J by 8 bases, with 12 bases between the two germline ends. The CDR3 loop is CASSPIEQEAFF. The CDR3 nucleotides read TGTGCCAGCAGCCCGATTGAGCAAGAAGCTTTCTTT.

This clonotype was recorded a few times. The CDR3 region has the DNA TGTGCCAGCAGTCCTCAGTTACTCCAAGAAGCTTTCTTT. Its translation: CASSPQLLQEAFF. The rearrangement uses TRBV12-3 or TRBV12-4 and TRBJ1-1; no reliable D call. Trimming cost V 5 bases and J 8 bases, with 15 bases left between them. The CDR3 is 13 amino acids.

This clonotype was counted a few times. The CDR3 DNA is TGTGCCAGCAGTTCGCCGCCGGGATCGATTTACGAGCAGTACTTC. Protein: CASSSPPGSIYEQYF. V is TRBV6-5 and J is TRBJ2-7; perhaps TRBD2 as D (5 bases). Germline assignment: CDR1 MNHEY and CDR2 SVGAGI. V was trimmed by 4 bases and J by 4 bases, leaving 17 bases between them. The CDR3 is 15 amino acids.

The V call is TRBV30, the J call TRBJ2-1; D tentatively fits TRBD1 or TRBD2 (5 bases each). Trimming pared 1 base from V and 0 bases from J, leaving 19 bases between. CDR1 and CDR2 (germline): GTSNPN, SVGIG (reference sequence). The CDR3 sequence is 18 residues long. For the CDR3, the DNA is TGTGCCTGGAGTGGACCGGGGCTCCGTGGAGGCTCCTACAATGAGCAGTTCTTC. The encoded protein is CAWSGPGLRGGSYNEQFF.

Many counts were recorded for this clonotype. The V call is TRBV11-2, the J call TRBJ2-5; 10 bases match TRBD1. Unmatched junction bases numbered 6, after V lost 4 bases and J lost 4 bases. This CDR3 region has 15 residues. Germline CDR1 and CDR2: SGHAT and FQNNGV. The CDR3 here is CASSSRTGGGETQYF. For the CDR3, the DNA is TGTGCCAGCAGCTCTAGGACAGGGGGAGGAGAGACCCAGTACTTC.

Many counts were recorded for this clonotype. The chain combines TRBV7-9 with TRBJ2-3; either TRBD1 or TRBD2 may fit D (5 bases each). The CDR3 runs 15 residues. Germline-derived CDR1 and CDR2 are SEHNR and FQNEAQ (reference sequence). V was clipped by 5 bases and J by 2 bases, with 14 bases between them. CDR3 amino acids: CASSMTGRHTDTQYF. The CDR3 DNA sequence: TGTGCCAGCAGCATGACGGGGCGGCACACAGATACGCAGTATTTT.

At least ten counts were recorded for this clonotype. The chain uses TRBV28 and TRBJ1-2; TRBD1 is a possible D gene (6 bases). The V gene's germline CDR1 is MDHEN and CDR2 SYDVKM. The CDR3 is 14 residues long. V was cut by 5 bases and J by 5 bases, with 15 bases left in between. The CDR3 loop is CASSGGGLGYGYTF. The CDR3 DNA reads TGTGCCAGCAGTGGGGGGGGCCTGGGGTATGGCTACACCTTC.